This TCR beta chain appears in the sequencing data of a study of PD-1 blockade in classical Hodgkin lymphoma. General study results and limits: Baseline TCR diversity was reportedly lower in newly diagnosed patients than healthy donors. The repertoire differences lack a defined cause, possibly disease activity or prior therapy. Similar baseline diversity was found in complete responders and newly diagnosed patients.

Note on this clone: Its cognate antigen is unknown.

Each patient relapsed following autologous stem cell transplantation, and prior brentuximab vedotin exposure differed. Out of thawed PBMCs, magnetic negative selection purified CD4+ T cells. Under best response, outcomes were complete response, partial response or progressive disease. Trimming shortened V by 5 bases and J by 4 bases, and 15 bases separated the two germline ends. The CDR3 sequence is 15 residues long. Germline V CDR1 and CDR2: LGHNA, YNFKEQ. Generated by immunoSEQ multiplex PCR, the TCRdb table keeps only in-frame clones and is missing some. Of about 12,000 clones in the sample, approximately 79% were seen once.

Sequencing used CD4+ T cells from blood, obtained at baseline. This TCR derives from a human donor with classical Hodgkin lymphoma. The chain couples TRBV4-2 to TRBJ1-3, with a possible D match to TRBD1 (6 bases). CDR3 coding DNA: TGTGCCAGCAGCTCCAGAACAGGGACCGGAAACACCATATATTTT. Residues: CASSSRTGTGNTIYF.